These 23 T cell receptor beta chains were sequenced from one sample in a study of blood T cell repertoires in COVID-19. Data came from immunoSEQ multiplex PCR; TCRdb stores just in-frame clones and leaves some out. Of 250,000 to 300,000 clones listed, less than 90% were seen once; the top ten hold approximately 12%. Input material: peripheral blood. The source of these receptors is a woman aged 25 to 39 with COVID-19, enrolled during active disease.

J is TRBJ1-4 and V is TRBV29-1, with a weak D call TRBD1 (5 bases). The germline V gene encodes CDR1 SQVTM and CDR2 ANQGSEA. This CDR3 spans 13 amino acids. Trimming cost V 7 bases and J 7 bases, with 16 bases left between them. In nucleotides, the CDR3 is TGCAGCGCCGGTCCAGGGCCCACTGAAAAACTGTTTTTT. Its protein is CSAGPGPTEKLFF.

In nucleotides, the CDR3 is TGTGCCAGCAGCCAAGAGGGGCAGGGGACCTACGAGCAGTACTTC. Translating it yields CASSQEGQGTYEQYF. J is TRBJ2-7 and V is TRBV4-2, with D possibly TRBD1 on 6 matching bases. Germline V lookup: CDR1 LGHNA, CDR2 YNFKEQ. The CDR3 is made up of 15 amino acids. The ends were cut back, 0 bases at V and 2 bases at J, with 11 bases in the middle.

The chain couples TRBV29-1 to TRBJ2-5; D is uncertain. Trimming took 4 bases from V and 0 from J, leaving 9 bases between them. CDR1 is SQVTM and CDR2 is ANQGSEA in the germline V gene. The CDR3 loop spans 13 amino acids. In DNA, the CDR3 is TGCAGCGTTGTTGTGCGCGACCAAGAGACCCAGTACTTC. It specifies CSVVVRDQETQYF.

This chain links TRBV18 with TRBJ2-1, with TRBD1 as a possible D gene (6 bases). CDR3 length: 15 residues. Trimming stripped 2 bases from V and 0 bases from J, with 8 bases between. Germline lookup yields CDR1 KGHSH and CDR2 LQKENI. Written as DNA, the CDR3 is TGTGCCAGCTCACCAGGGACAAGCTCCTACAATGAGCAGTTCTTC. Amino acids: CASSPGTSSYNEQFF.

The chain carries TRBV10-3 and TRBJ2-1; D possibly corresponds to TRBD1 (5 bases). Trimming pared 11 bases from V and 4 bases from J, leaving 15 bases between. Germline V gives CDR1 ENHRY, CDR2 SYGVKD. CDR3 length equals 13 residues. CDR3 sequence: CAARQGTYNEQFF. As DNA, the CDR3 is TGTGCCGCCAGGCAGGGTACTTACAATGAGCAGTTCTTC.

The rearrangement uses TRBV4-1 and TRBJ1-1; D perhaps matches TRBD1 (5 bases). The CDR3 extends over 14 amino acids. Germline lookup yields CDR1 MGHRA and CDR2 YSYEKL. Trimming cost V 2 bases and J 11 bases, with 18 bases left between them. The CDR3 DNA reads as TGCGCCAGCAGCCAATTCCAGGGATGGGGCGAGGCTTTCTTT. The encoded protein is CASSQFQGWGEAFF.

The chain uses TRBV4-2 and TRBJ2-1; 9 bases align to TRBD2. The V gene end was trimmed by 0 bases and the J gene end by 4 bases; junction bases not matched to a gene: 4. The CDR3 is 16 amino acids. CDR1 LGHNA and CDR2 YNFKEQ come from the germline V gene. This chain's CDR3 is CASSQDPSGVYNEQFF. In DNA form, the CDR3 reads TGTGCCAGCAGCCAAGACCCTAGCGGGGTATACAATGAGCAGTTCTTC.

This CDR3 reads CASSQATGENQPQHF. The CDR3 DNA sequence: TGCGCCAGCAGCCAAGCGACAGGAGAGAATCAGCCCCAGCATTTT. The rearrangement uses TRBV4-1 and TRBJ1-5; D is perhaps TRBD1 (6 bases). The V gene lost 1 base and the J gene lost 4 bases, with 11 bases spanning the gap. CDR1 MGHRA and CDR2 YSYEKL come from the germline V gene. This CDR3 has 15 amino acids.

The V and J genes are TRBV7-9 and TRBJ1-3; D ambiguous. CDR1 and CDR2 from the germline V gene are SEHNR and FQNEAQ (reference sequence). Trimming removed 2 bases from V and 0 bases from J, with 11 bases in between. This CDR3 region has 16 residues. As DNA, the CDR3 is TGTGCCAGCAGCTTATCACAGCCGAGCTCTGGAAACACCATATATTTT. It specifies CASSLSQPSSGNTIYF.

The rearrangement uses TRBV11-2 and TRBJ2-1; TRBD2 matches 16 bases. Germline trimming cut 6 bases from V and 1 base from J; bases unmatched to any gene: 9. CDR3 length: 19 residues. The germline V gene encodes CDR1 SGHAT and CDR2 FQNNGV. CDR3 region: CASRHPGLAGGVSYNEQFF. The CDR3 region has the DNA TGTGCCAGCAGACACCCGGGACTAGCGGGGGGGGTGTCCTACAATGAGCAGTTCTTC.

The chain links TRBV30 to TRBJ1-1; a weak D match, TRBD1 (6 bases). From germline, CDR1 is GTSNPN and CDR2 SVGIG (reference sequence). This CDR3 has 15 amino acids. The V and J ends lost 5 bases and 5 bases respectively, with 21 bases between them. CDR3 nucleotide sequence: TGTGCCTGGTCAGGGGCAGGGGCGAGTAGGACTGAAGCTTTCTTT. Encoded protein: CAWSGAGASRTEAFF.

V usage is TRBV6-5 and J usage is TRBJ1-4; D unclear. Trimming removed 8 bases from V and 4 bases from J, with 14 bases in between. The CDR3 spans 14 residues. Germline lookup yields CDR1 MNHEY and CDR2 SVGAGI. The DNA of the CDR3 is TGTGCCAGCCGAAGAGACACCATTAATGAAAAACTGTTTTTT. As protein: CASRRDTINEKLFF.

The chain couples TRBV28 to TRBJ1-6; the match to TRBD1 covers 7 bases. V was clipped by 4 bases and J by 9 bases; unmatched bases: 12. Germline V gives CDR1 MDHEN, CDR2 SYDVKM. The CDR3 has 16 amino acids. The CDR3 here is CASSSHRGRIGSPLHF. The CDR3 coding sequence is TGTGCCAGCAGTTCTCACAGGGGTCGAATAGGTTCACCCCTCCACTTT. Looking up the rest from reference TRBV28 and TRBJ1-6 gives the full variable domain: DVKVTQSSRYLVKRTGEKVFLECVQDMDHENMFWYRQDPGLGLRLIYFSYDVKMKEKGDIPEGYSVSREKKERFSLILESASTNQTSMYLCASSSHRGRIGSPLHFGNGTRLTVT.

The V call is TRBV7-9, the J call TRBJ1-2, with TRBD1 identical over 10 bases. CDR1 SEHNR and CDR2 FQNEAQ come from the germline V gene (reference sequence). The CDR3 is 13 amino acids. V was clipped by 6 bases and J by 8 bases; unmatched bases: 6. The CDR3 coding sequence is TGTGCCAGCAGTTTCGGACAGGGGGGAGGCTACACCTTC. Translation gives CASSFGQGGGYTF.

The V call is TRBV6-1, the J call TRBJ1-4; D is ambiguous. This CDR3 has 15 residues. The V end lost 2 bases, the J end lost 0 bases, and 7 bases lay between the germline ends. CDR1 and CDR2 from the germline V gene are MNHNS and SASEGT. CDR3 in amino acids: CASSEWLATNEKLFF. The CDR3 DNA reads as TGTGCCAGCAGTGAATGGCTTGCAACTAATGAAAAACTGTTTTTT.

The rearrangement uses TRBV7-9 and TRBJ1-2; the match to TRBD1 covers 7 bases. V shed 5 bases and J 7 bases; nucleotides not matched to a gene: 13. The CDR3 totals 15 residues. Germline V CDR1 and CDR2: SEHNR, FQNEAQ (reference sequence). The CDR3 here is CASSQGTVRRGGYTF. The CDR3 region has the DNA TGTGCCAGCAGCCAGGGGACAGTGCGAAGGGGTGGCTACACCTTC.

The chain links TRBV2 to TRBJ2-1; D call uncertain. Trimming left V 3 bases short and J 4 bases short, with 7 bases between. Germline loops: CDR1 SNHLY, CDR2 FYNNEI. This CDR3 contains 13 residues. The CDR3 region has the DNA TGTGCCAGCAGTGACCGCGGATACAATGAGCAGTTCTTC. The encoded protein is CASSDRGYNEQFF.

This chain joins TRBV21-1 and TRBJ2-1; the D call of TRBD2 is as the table states it, not checked on the DNA. TRBV21-1 is a known pseudogene. The CDR3 sequence is 19 residues long. This CDR3 reads CASSKACPSGGASYNEQFF. The CDR3 DNA sequence: TGTGCCAGCAGCAAAGCATGTCCTAGCGGGGGGGCCTCCTACAATGAGCAGTTCTTC.

This clone was seen more than once but under ten times. The genes are TRBV10-2 and TRBJ2-7; TRBD1 matches 7 bases. This CDR3 has 12 residues. Germline V CDR1 and CDR2: WSHSY, SAAADI. V shed 8 bases and J 2 bases; nucleotides not matched to a gene: 3. Written as DNA, the CDR3 is TGCGCCAGCTGGGACAGAACCTACGAGCAGTACTTC. Translated, it gives CASWDRTYEQYF.

Here the CDR3 DNA reads TGTGCCAGTAGTCAGGCGGGACGGTCCTATGGCTACACCTTC. It codes for CASSQAGRSYGYTF. The J gene is TRBJ1-2, the V gene TRBV19; a possible D gene is TRBD1 (5 bases). CDR1 is LNHDA and CDR2 is SQIVND in the germline V gene (reference sequence). Trimming cost V 5 bases and J 4 bases, with 14 bases left between them. This CDR3 region has 14 residues. Using reference TRBV19 and TRBJ1-2 for the parts outside the CDR3, the full variable domain is DGGITQSPKYLFRKEGQNVTLSCEQNLNHDAMYWYRQDPGQGLRLIYYSQIVNDFQKGDIAEGYSVSREKKESFPLTVTSAQKNPTAFYLCASSQAGRSYGYTFGSGTRLTVV.

This chain connects TRBV3-1 (or the pseudogene TRBV3-2) to TRBJ2-7, with D tentatively TRBD1 (5 bases). The CDR3 has 14 amino acids. Germline CDR1 reads LGHDT; CDR2 reads YNNKEL (reference sequence). V shed 5 bases and J shed 3 bases, with 14 bases lying between them. CDR3 residues: CASSKRTRVYEQYF. The CDR3 DNA sequence: TGTGCCAGCAGCAAACGGACAAGAGTCTACGAGCAGTACTTC.

This clone was observed a single time. The chain links TRBV19 to TRBJ2-1; D possibly corresponds to TRBD1 (6 bases). The length of the CDR3 is 13 residues. Germline V gene sequence: CDR1 LNHDA, CDR2 SQIVND (reference sequence). Between the trimmed V and J ends, which lost 4 bases and 9 bases, there was a span of 13 bases. The DNA of the CDR3 is TGTGCCAGTAGTAAATCAGGGGATGGTGAGCAGTTCTTC. It codes for CASSKSGDGEQFF.

The chain employs TRBV6-2 or TRBV6-3 and TRBJ1-6; weak D call: TRBD1 (5 bases). V lost 3 bases to trimming and J lost 7 bases, with 10 bases between them. The CDR3 is 14 residues long. CDR1 MNHEY and CDR2 SVGEGT come from the germline V gene. CDR3 loop: CASSYGGDNSPLHF. The CDR3 nucleotides read TGTGCCAGCAGTTATGGGGGGGACAATTCACCCCTCCACTTT.